These 21 T cell receptor beta chains share one sample of origin, sequenced in a study of technical replicates of blood from a few donors. Libraries were prepared by immunoSEQ multiplex PCR; TCRdb keeps only in-frame clonotypes and omits some of them. The table lists fewer than 80,000 clones, over 85% of them singletons. The sequencing sample was made of PBMCs. The source of these receptors is a human donor in good health. Some clones in this sample may be carry-over from other donors' samples.

The chain carries TRBV4-3 and TRBJ2-5, with 11 bases matching TRBD2. The CDR3 runs 16 residues. Germline CDR1 and CDR2: LGHNA and YSLEER. After removal of 3 bases from V and 5 bases from J, the junction contained 8 bases not matched to a gene. CDR3 sequence: CASSQGVAGGPETQYF. DNA of the CDR3: TGCGCCAGCAGCCAGGGGGTAGCGGGAGGGCCGGAGACCCAGTACTTC.

This chain uses TRBV5-1 with TRBJ2-2; TRBD2 might be the D (6 bases). V was shortened by 0 bases and J by 2 bases, with 11 bases between the two germline ends. In germline, CDR1 is SGHRS, CDR2 YFSETQ. This CDR3 is 16 amino acids long. The CDR3, as DNA: TGCGCCAGCAGCTTGGTGGGGCGGGGAAACACCGGGGAGCTGTTTTTT. Amino acid sequence: CASSLVGRGNTGELFF.

The CDR3 DNA reads TGTGCCAGCAGCTACCCTCGGGACAAACCTGATGGCTACACCTTC. Translation: CASSYPRDKPDGYTF. V and J are TRBV11-1 and TRBJ1-2; the D gene is possibly TRBD1 (6 bases). The CDR3 is made up of 15 amino acids. Germline V gene data show CDR1 as SGHAT and CDR2 as FQDESV (reference sequence). Trimming cost V 4 bases and J 6 bases, with 18 bases left between them.

The sample holds one count of this clone. The genes are TRBV2 and TRBJ1-2; 10 positions match TRBD1. Germline V gene data show CDR1 as SNHLY and CDR2 as FYNNEI. This CDR3 region has 14 residues. V lost 2 bases to trimming and J lost 8 bases; unmatched junction nucleotides: 5. DNA of the CDR3: TGTGCCAGCAGTGAAATGACAGGGGGCGGGGGCTACACCTTC. Protein product: CASSEMTGGGGYTF.

This chain links TRBV18 with TRBJ1-5, with D uncertain. V was cut by 8 bases and J by 3 bases, with 14 bases left in between. The CDR3 loop spans 14 amino acids. CDR1 is KGHSH, CDR2 LQKENI, per germline. CDR3 nucleotide sequence: TGTGCCAGCCGCTCGGGGAAGGACAATCAGCCCCAGCATTTT. Translated, it gives CASRSGKDNQPQHF.

The rearrangement joins TRBV4-2 to TRBJ2-1; TRBD1 agrees at 9 bases. V gave up 4 bases and J gave up 4 bases; unmatched junction bases: 14. The CDR3 totals 18 residues. In germline, CDR1 is LGHNA, CDR2 YNFKEQ. The CDR3 DNA is TGTGCCAGCAGCCCCGGGGGGAACAGGGGGCAGCTATACAATGAGCAGTTCTTC. Translating it yields CASSPGGNRGQLYNEQFF.

This clone was picked up one time. J is TRBJ1-5 and V is TRBV19; no firm D call. The germline V gene has CDR1 LNHDA and CDR2 SQIVND (reference sequence). The CDR3 runs 13 residues. Between the trimmed V and J ends, which lost 2 bases and 5 bases, there was a span of 7 bases. The CDR3 protein is CASSINEHQPQHF. The CDR3 bases are TGTGCCAGTAGTATAAACGAGCATCAGCCCCAGCATTTT.

V and J are TRBV13 and TRBJ1-2, with D unresolved. The CDR3 is made up of 15 amino acids. The V and J ends lost 5 bases and 4 bases respectively, with 17 bases between them. Germline loops: CDR1 PRHDT, CDR2 FYEKMQ (reference sequence). The CDR3 spells CASSLWSQVSYGYTF. For the CDR3, the DNA is TGTGCCAGCAGCCTTTGGTCTCAGGTCTCCTATGGCTACACCTTC.

This clone was observed once. This chain connects TRBV27 to TRBJ1-1, with 9 nucleotides matching TRBD1. This CDR3 has 14 residues. The V gene end was trimmed by 6 bases and the J gene end by 4 bases; junction bases not matched to a gene: 6. Germline CDR1 and CDR2: MNHEY and SMNVEV (reference sequence). The CDR3 DNA follows: TGTGCCAGCAGACTACAGGGGGCTGCCACTGAAGCTTTCTTT. This codes for CASRLQGAATEAFF.

This clone occurred once. The chain links TRBV5-6 to TRBJ1-2; 7 nucleotides agree with TRBD1. From germline, CDR1 is SGHDT and CDR2 YYEEEE. V trimming: 4 bases; J trimming: 5 bases; junction bases outside the gene matches: 8. This CDR3 is 14 amino acids long. CDR3 in amino acids: CASSRQGFGYGYTF. DNA for the CDR3: TGTGCCAGCAGCCGACAGGGATTTGGTTATGGCTACACCTTC.

The chain employs TRBV5-1 and TRBJ1-2; D not certain. Germline CDR1 reads SGHRS; CDR2 reads YFSETQ. V was clipped by 0 bases and J by 7 bases, with 7 bases between them. This CDR3 has 12 amino acids. The CDR3 DNA reads TGCGCCAGCAGCTTGGATGGTAGTGGCTACACCTTC. Protein product: CASSLDGSGYTF.

In nucleotides, the CDR3 is TGTGCCAGCAGCAAAACAGGGGTGAGCGGGGAGCTGTTTTTT. It yields the protein CASSKTGVSGELFF. The chain links TRBV5-4 to TRBJ2-2, with 7 bases matching TRBD1. This CDR3 spans 14 amino acids. Germline V gene lookup returns CDR1 SGHNT and CDR2 YYREEE (reference sequence). V lost 4 bases to trimming and J lost 7 bases; unmatched junction nucleotides: 7.

This sequence joins TRBV6-5 and TRBJ1-5, with D perhaps matching TRBD1 (5 bases). The CDR3 consists of 15 residues. The V gene lost 2 bases and the J gene lost 2 bases, with 10 bases spanning the gap. Germline lookup yields CDR1 MNHEY and CDR2 SVGAGI. The CDR3 region has the DNA TGTGCCAGCAGTTACGGGGGAGGCGGCAATCAGCCCCAGCATTTT. Translated, it gives CASSYGGGGNQPQHF.

This rearrangement joins TRBV15 to TRBJ2-7; 11 nucleotides agree with TRBD2. The CDR3 runs to 15 residues. Germline CDR1 reads LNHNV; CDR2 reads YYDKDF (reference sequence). Trimming removed 5 bases from V and 7 bases from J; junction bases left unmatched: 10. This CDR3 is CATSFPSGRPGEQYF. The CDR3 nucleotides read TGTGCCACCAGCTTTCCTAGCGGGAGGCCGGGGGAGCAGTACTTC.

The chain joins TRBV7-9 to TRBJ2-5, with 8 bases aligning to TRBD1. V was pared by 2 bases and J by 5 bases, with 16 bases of the junction left unmatched. This CDR3 contains 18 residues. Germline V CDR1 and CDR2: SEHNR, FQNEAQ (reference sequence). CDR3 loop: CASSLWSARSRGQETQYF. The CDR3 DNA reads TGTGCCAGCAGCTTATGGTCAGCGAGAAGCAGGGGGCAGGAGACCCAGTACTTC.

The chain joins TRBV2 to TRBJ2-1; 10 nucleotides match TRBD2. V shed 8 bases, J shed 6 bases, and the junction held 7 bases outside the gene matches. Germline V gene lookup returns CDR1 SNHLY and CDR2 FYNNEI. The length of the CDR3 is 14 residues. CDR3 sequence: CASGGTSVTNEQFF. CDR3 nucleotide sequence: TGTGCCAGCGGGGGGACTAGCGTTACCAATGAGCAGTTCTTC.

The CDR3 region is CASSQDRQGGETQYF. CDR3 DNA sequence: TGCGCCAGCAGCCAAGATCGACAGGGTGGGGAGACCCAGTACTTC. The V call is TRBV4-1, the J call TRBJ2-5; 7 bases agree with TRBD1. Looked up from germline, CDR1 is MGHRA and CDR2 is YSYEKL. This CDR3 is 15 amino acids long. With 0 bases clipped from V and 5 bases from J, the junction kept 6 bases outside the gene matches.

The gene calls are TRBV10-3 and TRBJ2-5; the D gene is possibly TRBD2 (6 bases). V lost 2 bases and J lost 4, with 8 bases in between. Germline V gene lookup returns CDR1 ENHRY and CDR2 SYGVKD. The CDR3 runs 13 residues. CDR3 sequence (DNA): TGTGCCATCAGTGAGGGTAGCGGAGAGACCCAGTACTTC. Protein: CAISEGSGETQYF.

The chain has TRBV27 and TRBJ1-2; D perhaps matches TRBD1 (6 bases). Germline CDR1 reads MNHEY; CDR2 reads SMNVEV (reference sequence). The CDR3 extends over 15 amino acids. V dropped 2 bases and J dropped 8 bases, with 18 bases sitting between them. The CDR3 DNA follows: TGTGCCAGCAGTTTAAGGTCTCGGGGGGCGCGGGGCTACACCTTC. This gives the protein CASSLRSRGARGYTF.

This chain connects TRBV27 to TRBJ1-2; weak D call: TRBD1 (6 bases). The CDR3 length is 14 residues. V lost 6 bases and J lost 5, with 16 bases in between. CDR1 and CDR2 (germline): MNHEY, SMNVEV (reference sequence). The CDR3 DNA sequence: TGTGCCAGCAGGGGTACTGGGGGGGCGTATGGCTACACCTTC. Its translation: CASRGTGGAYGYTF.

The rearrangement links TRBV29-1 to TRBJ2-7; the match to TRBD1 covers 7 bases. The junction had 0 bases not matched to a gene; V was cut back by 1 base and J by 3 bases. Germline CDR1 reads SQVTM; CDR2 reads ANQGSEA. This CDR3 has 12 amino acids. The CDR3 DNA follows: TGCAGCGTTGAAGGACAGGGCTACGAGCAGTACTTC. Amino acids: CSVEGQGYEQYF.